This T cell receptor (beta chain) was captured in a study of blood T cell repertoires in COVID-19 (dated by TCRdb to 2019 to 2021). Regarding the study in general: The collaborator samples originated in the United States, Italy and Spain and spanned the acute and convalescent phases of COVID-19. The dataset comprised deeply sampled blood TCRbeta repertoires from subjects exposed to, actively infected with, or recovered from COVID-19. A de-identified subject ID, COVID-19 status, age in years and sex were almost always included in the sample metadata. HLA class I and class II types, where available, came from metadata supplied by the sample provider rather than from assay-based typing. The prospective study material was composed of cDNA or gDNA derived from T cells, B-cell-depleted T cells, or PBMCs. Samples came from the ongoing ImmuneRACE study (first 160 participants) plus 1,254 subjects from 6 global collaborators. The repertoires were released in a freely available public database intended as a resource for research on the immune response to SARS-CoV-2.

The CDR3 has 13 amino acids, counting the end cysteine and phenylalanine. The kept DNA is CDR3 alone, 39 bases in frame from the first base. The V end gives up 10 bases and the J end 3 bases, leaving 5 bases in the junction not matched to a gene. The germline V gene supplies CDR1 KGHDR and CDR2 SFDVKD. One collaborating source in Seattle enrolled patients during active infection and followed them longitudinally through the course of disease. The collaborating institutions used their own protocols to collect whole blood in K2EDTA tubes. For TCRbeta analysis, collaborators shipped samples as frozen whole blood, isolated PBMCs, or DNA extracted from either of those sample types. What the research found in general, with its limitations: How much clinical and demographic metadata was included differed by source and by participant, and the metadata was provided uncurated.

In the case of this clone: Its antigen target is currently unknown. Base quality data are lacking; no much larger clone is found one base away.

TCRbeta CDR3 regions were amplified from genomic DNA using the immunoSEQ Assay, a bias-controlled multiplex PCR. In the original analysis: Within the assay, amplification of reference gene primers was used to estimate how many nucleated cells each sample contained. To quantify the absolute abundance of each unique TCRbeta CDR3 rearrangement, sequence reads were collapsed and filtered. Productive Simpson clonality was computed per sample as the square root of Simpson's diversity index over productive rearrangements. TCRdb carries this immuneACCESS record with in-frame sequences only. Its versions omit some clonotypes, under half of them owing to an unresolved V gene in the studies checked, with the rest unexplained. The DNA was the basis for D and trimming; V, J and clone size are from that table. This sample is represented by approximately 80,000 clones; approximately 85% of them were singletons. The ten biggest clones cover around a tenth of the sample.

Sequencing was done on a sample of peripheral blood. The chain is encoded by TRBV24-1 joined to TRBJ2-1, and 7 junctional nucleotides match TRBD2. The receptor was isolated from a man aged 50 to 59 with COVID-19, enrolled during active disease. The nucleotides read TGTGCCACGGCGGGGGTAGGCTACAATGAGCAGTTCTTC. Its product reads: CATAGVGYNEQFF.